The 13 T cell receptor beta chains in this list originate from one sample, sequenced in a study of blood T cells in healthy people across ages. It was with a sample-barcoded 5' primer and a J-beta primer mix that a second PCR of roughly 7 to 12 cycles was run. TCRdb itself ran the 5' RACE reads through MiXCR, one entry per CDR3 protein. The profile covers hundreds of thousands of distinct CDR3 sequences, with approximately 53% appearing a single time and 40% to 50% taken by the ten largest. Sample: blood. These receptors came from a man older than 75 in good health.

This clonotype was found a few times. The chain joins TRBV3-1 to TRBJ2-1; weak D call: TRBD2 (6 bases). CDR1 is LGHDT, CDR2 YNNKEL, per germline (reference sequence). There are 13 residues in the CDR3. V was clipped by 0 bases and J by 10 bases, with 10 bases between them. The chain's CDR3 is CASSQDWGGEQFF. The CDR3 bases are TGTGCCAGCAGCCAAGATTGGGGAGGAGAGCAGTTCTTC.

The chain recombines TRBV20-1 with TRBJ2-7, with 10 positions matching TRBD2. CDR1 and CDR2 (germline): DFQATT, SNEGSKA (reference sequence). V gave up 0 bases and J gave up 2 bases; unmatched junction bases: 7. The CDR3 has 16 residues. CDR3 DNA: TGCAGTGCTAGAGATCGGCTAGCGGGAGAGGCCTACGAGCAGTACTTC. Translating gives CSARDRLAGEAYEQYF.

The table lists this clonotype with a count of one. The chain combines TRBV9 with TRBJ2-2; TRBD2 agrees at 7 bases. In germline, CDR1 is SGDLS, CDR2 YYNGEE. V was pared by 0 bases and J by 0 bases, with 2 bases of the junction left unmatched. The CDR3 contains 16 residues. CDR3: CASSVAGGTNTGELFF. CDR3 bases: TGTGCCAGCAGCGTAGCGGGAGGTACGAACACCGGGGAGCTGTTTTTT.

This chain uses TRBV7-2 with TRBJ2-3; the D is unclear. The CDR3 contains 11 residues. Deletions cut 0 bases from V and 11 bases from J, with 6 bases between. Germline CDR1 SGHTA, CDR2 FQGNSA. The CDR3 loop reads CASSLAKMQYF. DNA for the CDR3: TGTGCCAGCAGCTTAGCGAAGATGCAGTATTTT. Based on the CDR3 plus reference TRBV7-2 and TRBJ2-3, the full variable domain is GAGVSQSPSNKVTEKGKDVELRCDPISGHTALYWYRQSLGQGLEFLIYFQGNSAPDKSGLPSDRFSAERTGGSVSTLTIQRTQQEDSAVYLCASSLAKMQYFGPGTRLTVL.

The chain uses TRBV28 and TRBJ1-2; unclear D gene. Trimming pared 2 bases from V and 7 bases from J, leaving 11 bases between. The CDR3 contains 13 residues. Looked up from germline, CDR1 is MDHEN and CDR2 is SYDVKM. The CDR3 region has the DNA TGTGCCAGCAGTTTAAAGAGGGCCTTTGGCTACACCTTC. This codes for CASSLKRAFGYTF.

This clonotype came up many times. The chain employs TRBV11-1 and TRBJ2-7, with D unresolved. The length of the CDR3 is 13 residues. Looked up from germline, CDR1 is SGHAT and CDR2 is FQDESV (reference sequence). V was clipped by 3 bases and J by 4 bases, with 10 bases between them. CDR3 sequence (DNA): TGTGCCAGCAGCTTGGGCATCTTATACGAGCAGTACTTC. Protein product: CASSLGILYEQYF.

The chain recombines TRBV10-3 with TRBJ1-6, with a tentative D call TRBD1 (5 bases). Per germline, CDR1 ENHRY and CDR2 SYGVKD. Trimming left V 6 bases short and J 9 bases short, with 15 bases between. The CDR3 is 14 amino acids. The CDR3 loop reads CAISRPGLSSPLHF. In DNA, the CDR3 is TGTGCCATCAGCCGCCCAGGGCTTAGTTCACCCCTCCACTTT.

This rearrangement joins TRBV7-2 to TRBJ2-7; TRBD1 or TRBD2 may be the D gene (5 bases each). The closer fit of TRBJ2-5 to the DNA end suggests the J call may be wrong. Germline CDR1 SGHTA, CDR2 FQGNSA. The CDR3 loop spans 14 amino acids. This CDR3 reads CASSRPGPWETQYF. The DNA of the CDR3 is TGTGCCAGCAGCCGCCCGGGACCTTGGGAGACCCAGTACTTC.

The rearrangement links TRBV28 to TRBJ1-1, with a possible D match to TRBD1 (6 bases). This CDR3 is 13 amino acids long. From germline, CDR1 is MDHEN and CDR2 SYDVKM. The ends were cut back, 8 bases at V and 3 bases at J, with 13 bases in the middle. The CDR3 region is CASRWGLDTEAFF. In DNA, the CDR3 is TGTGCCAGCCGCTGGGGGCTGGACACTGAAGCTTTCTTT.

The gene calls are TRBV15 and TRBJ1-2; D is possibly TRBD1 (6 bases). Trimming took off 3 bases at V and 4 bases at J, with 18 bases between the two ends. CDR1 and CDR2 (germline): LNHNV, YYDKDF (reference sequence). CDR3 length equals 16 residues. In nucleotides, the CDR3 is TGTGCCACCAGCAGGGAATTAGGACAGAAGGGCTATGGCTACACCTTC. Protein product: CATSRELGQKGYGYTF.

V usage is TRBV2 and J usage is TRBJ2-2; D is ambiguous. Per the germline V gene, CDR1 is SNHLY and CDR2 is FYNNEI. The CDR3 is made up of 15 amino acids. Trimming pared 1 base from V and 4 bases from J, leaving 10 bases between. Here the CDR3 reads CASSEEVWGTGELFF. CDR3 sequence (DNA): TGTGCCAGCAGTGAAGAGGTTTGGGGCACCGGGGAGCTGTTTTTT.

Worth noting for this clonotype: A much larger clone lies one base from this, so it may be a read error. The chain has TRBV20-1 and TRBJ2-1, with TRBD1 as a possible D gene (6 bases). The J call could be wrong; TRBJ2-7 is a better fit for the DNA end. Germline-derived CDR1 and CDR2 are DFQATT and SNEGSKA (reference sequence). CDR3 length: 15 amino acids. CDR3: CSPIATGSSYNEQYF. Here the CDR3 DNA reads TGCAGTCCCATAGCAACAGGGAGCTCCTACAATGAGCAGTACTTC.

The chain carries TRBV6-1 and TRBJ1-2, with 9 bases that match TRBD1. This CDR3 comprises 14 residues. Germline V CDR1 and CDR2: MNHNS, SASEGT. After removal of 6 bases from V and 5 bases from J, the junction contained 7 bases not matched to a gene. This CDR3 is CASRQQGAGYGYTF. DNA for the CDR3: TGTGCCAGCAGGCAACAGGGGGCTGGGTATGGCTACACCTTC.